This TCR beta chain originates from a study of CD8 T cells in ankylosing spondylitis (dated by TCRdb to 2017 to 2019). Broadly, across the study: The study profiled T cell receptor beta repertoires in healthy donors and ankylosing spondylitis patients to find disease-linked TCR variants. Samples of peripheral blood were taken, and for ankylosing spondylitis patients, synovial fluid was collected as well. The whole study cohort included 90 to 120 healthy donors and 25 ankylosing spondylitis patients.

CDR1 and CDR2, looked up from the germline V gene (reference sequence), are DFQATT and SNEGSKA. Including the terminal cysteine and phenylalanine, the CDR3 comprises 13 residues. Left in the record is the CDR3 DNA by itself, 39 bases read in frame from the first base. Trimming takes 5 bases from V and 0 bases from J, and the germline ends sit 7 bases apart. Of note for this clonotype: Its antigen is still unknown. No quality values exist for individual bases; no much larger clone is one base distant.

Overall study results and their limits: Some motif variants were previously reported in synovial fluid and blood of reactive arthritis patients, suggesting common disease-initiation mechanisms. The disease-linked clones showed a CD8+ phenotype and occurred at relatively low frequencies in peripheral blood. The disease-linked clones were reported as significantly enriched in matched synovial fluid samples from ankylosing spondylitis patients. Blood from ankylosing spondylitis patients appeared to be characterized by a TCR beta motif made up of under ten highly homologous amino acid variants.

Data came from an Illumina HiSeq 2500. Quantitative 5'-RACE with molecular barcodes was used to prepare TCR beta libraries. Concerning the study's data processing: A new computational method, built on a probabilistic model of VDJ rearrangement, was used to identify disease-linked TCR variants. In-frame beta chains were kept once TCRdb had trimmed the public reads at Q25 with fastp and called clones with MiXCR. CDR3 protein duplicates are merged, each entry listing the most common genes and DNA. Clone size and V and J calls follow TCRdb, not the original study. This sample has 250,000 to 300,000 distinct CDR3 sequences in its table, and 20% of those were observed once. The top ten clonotypes cover around 8% of the sample.

Recombination joined TRBV20-1 with TRBJ1-4; confidence is insufficient to name the D gene. Sample: blood, either unsorted or a sorted T cell fraction (not recorded which). The receptor was derived from a male donor with ankylosing spondylitis or in good health (not recorded which). The bases are TGCAGTGCTTGTCTGGCAACTAATGAAAAACTGTTTTTT. This is translated as CSACLATNEKLFF.